This is a list of T cell receptor beta chains from one sample in a study of T cells in Graves' hyperthyroidism and ophthalmopathy. TCRdb used MiXCR to reprocess the multiplex PCR reads, holding one entry per CDR3 protein. The sample lists fewer than 500,000 distinct CDR3 sequences, more than 12% seen once, with 15% to 20% in the top ten. Material for sequencing was blood. Source of these receptors: a woman in her thirties with Graves' ophthalmopathy. Both conserved end residues are part of each CDR3. D genes are given only for firm matches. A clone size is listed for some rows: how often the clone was seen (once, few, many), or a class if it is expanded.

j_call,v_call,cdr3_length,clone_size,d_call,cdr3_aa,cdr3_nt
TRBJ1-2,TRBV30,14,many,.,CAWSPGPAGYGYTF,TGTGCCTGGAGTCCTGGACCGGCCGGCTATGGCTACACCTTC
TRBJ1-2,TRBV6-1,13,.,.,CASSEDGDYGYTF,TGTGCCAGCAGTGAGGACGGAGACTATGGCTACACCTTC
TRBJ1-4,TRBV28,14,many,.,CASSSPTVTEKLFF,TGTGCCAGCAGTTCTCCGACAGTTACAGAAAAACTGTTTTTT
TRBJ1-2,TRBV20-1,12,many,.,CSARDLGDGYTF,TGCAGTGCTAGAGATCTCGGAGATGGCTACACCTTC
TRBJ1-1,TRBV5-1,13,many,TRBD1,CASRSGTELEAFF,TGCGCCAGCAGATCCGGGACAGAACTTGAAGCTTTCTTT
TRBJ1-1,TRBV30,15,many,.,CAWIAGGLLNTEAFF,TGTGCCTGGATTGCGGGGGGGCTTTTGAACACTGAAGCTTTCTTT
TRBJ2-7,TRBV28,14,many,.,CASSFPGTPYEQYF,TGTGCCAGCAGTTTCCCCGGGACGCCCTACGAGCAGTACTTC
TRBJ1-2,TRBV20-1,14,many,.,CSARLGGVGDGYTF,TGCAGTGCACGCCTCGGCGGGGTAGGTGATGGCTACACCTTC
TRBJ1-2,TRBV6-1,14,many,.,CASSGDVPYGGYTF,TGTGCCAGCAGTGGGGACGTACCCTATGGCGGCTACACCTTC
TRBJ2-7,TRBV12-3/TRBV12-4,15,.,TRBD1,CASSFQGARIGEQYF,TGTGCCAGCAGCTTCCAGGGGGCGCGCATCGGCGAGCAGTACTTC
TRBJ1-1,TRBV12-5,13,many,.,CASGYTANTEAFF,TGTGCTAGTGGTTATACGGCTAACACTGAAGCTTTCTTT
TRBJ2-1,TRBV14,17,many,TRBD2,CASSQYDISSGFNEQFF,TGTGCCAGCAGCCAATACGATATCTCTAGCGGGTTCAATGAGCAGTTCTTC
TRBJ1-5,TRBV20-1,15,few,.,CSASYQGLSNQPQHF,TGCAGTGCTAGTTATCAGGGGTTGAGCAATCAGCCCCAGCATTTT
TRBJ1-5,TRBV20-1,14,many,.,CSARVRPINQPQHF,TGCAGTGCTAGAGTGCGACCGATCAATCAGCCCCAGCATTTT
TRBJ1-6,TRBV6-1,13,few,TRBD1,CASQTGDYSPLHF,TGTGCCAGCCAGACAGGGGATTATTCACCCCTCCACTTT
TRBJ2-7,TRBV6-1,16,many,TRBD2,CASNKFSGGPSYEQYF,TGTGCCAGCAATAAATTTAGCGGGGGACCCTCCTACGAGCAGTACTTC
TRBJ2-7,TRBV7-9,16,many,TRBD1,CASSYTGTGGSYEQYF,TGTGCCAGCAGCTACACCGGGACAGGGGGATCCTACGAGCAGTACTTC
TRBJ2-7,TRBV11-3,15,.,.,CASSARDPGLGEQYF,TGTGCCAGCAGCGCCCGGGACCCCGGACTGGGGGAGCAGTACTTC
TRBJ2-3,TRBV6-5,16,.,TRBD2,CASSYLGGWRTDTQYF,TGTGCCAGCAGTTACTTGGGGGGGTGGCGCACAGATACGCAGTATTTT
TRBJ1-5,TRBV10-2,17,many,.,CASSPWWVGVGNQPQHF,TGCGCCAGCAGTCCTTGGTGGGTAGGTGTCGGCAATCAGCCCCAGCATTTT
TRBJ2-1,TRBV7-3,15,few,.,CASSLATGSLNVQFF,TGTGCCAGCAGCTTAGCTACAGGGTCCCTCAATGTGCAGTTCTTC
TRBJ2-3,TRBV11-2,15,many,.,CASSLTSGSTDTQYF,TGTGCCAGCAGCTTAACAAGCGGAAGCACAGATACGCAGTATTTT
TRBJ2-2,TRBV28,17,many,TRBD1,CASSFHYRTGDTGELFF,TGTGCCAGCAGTTTTCACTATCGGACAGGAGACACCGGGGAGCTGTTTTTT
TRBJ1-3,TRBV4-1,17,many,TRBD1,CASSQGQGPRSGNTIYF,TGCGCCAGCAGCCAAGGACAGGGGCCACGCTCTGGAAACACCATATATTTT
TRBJ2-3,TRBV7-2,16,.,.,CASSELVGPFPDTQYF,TGTGCCAGCAGTGAATTGGTGGGGCCTTTCCCAGATACGCAGTATTTT
TRBJ2-1,TRBV20-1,13,many,TRBD1,CSARRSTGDEQFF,TGCAGTGCTAGACGTTCTACAGGGGACGAGCAGTTCTTC
TRBJ1-1,TRBV19,16,few,.,CASSTRYPGPYTEAFF,TGTGCCAGTAGTACACGCTACCCGGGACCCTACACTGAAGCTTTCTTT
TRBJ2-7,TRBV6-2/TRBV6-3,15,few,TRBD1,CASSAPGQGVHEQYF,TGTGCCAGCAGTGCGCCGGGACAGGGAGTCCACGAGCAGTACTTC
TRBJ2-2,TRBV6-6,15,many,.,CASSYWLPNTGELFF,TGTGCCAGCAGTTACTGGCTACCGAACACCGGGGAGCTGTTTTTT
TRBJ2-1,TRBV10-3,14,.,.,CAIKLAGSYNEQFF,TGTGCCATCAAGTTAGCAGGGTCCTACAATGAGCAGTTCTTC
TRBJ1-5,TRBV20-1,16,.,.,CSARKQTADSNQPQHF,TGCAGTGCTAGAAAACAGACGGCAGATAGCAATCAGCCCCAGCATTTT
TRBJ1-4,TRBV15,14,.,TRBD1,CATSRDRRDEKLFF,TGTGCCACCAGCAGGGACAGGCGAGATGAAAAACTGTTTTTT
TRBJ1-5,TRBV25-1,13,.,.,CASSESNNQPQHF,TGTGCCAGCAGTGAATCTAACAATCAGCCCCAGCATTTT
TRBJ1-5,TRBV27,15,many,.,CASSPEQWSNQPQHF,TGTGCCAGCAGCCCGGAACAGTGGAGCAATCAGCCCCAGCATTTT
TRBJ2-3,TRBV7-9,19,many,.,CASSHQGTLDRASTDTQYF,TGTGCCAGCAGCCATCAAGGGACCTTGGACAGAGCTAGCACAGATACGCAGTATTTT
TRBJ1-2,TRBV7-6,13,many,.,CASSLSLEYGYTF,TGTGCCAGCAGCTTATCCCTGGAATATGGCTACACCTTC
TRBJ2-3,TRBV11-3,15,many,.,CASSAIGKDTDTQYF,TGTGCCAGCAGCGCGATCGGAAAAGACACAGATACGCAGTATTTT
TRBJ2-2,TRBV6-1,14,many,TRBD1,CAGDRDRGSGELFF,TGTGCCGGAGACCGGGACAGGGGAAGCGGGGAGCTGTTTTTT
TRBJ2-4,TRBV2,14,many,.,CACKGGLAKNIQYF,TGTGCCTGCAAGGGGGGATTAGCCAAAAACATTCAGTACTTC
TRBJ2-5,TRBV11-2,13,many,.,CASSLGGFETQYF,TGTGCCAGCAGCTTAGGAGGGTTCGAGACCCAGTACTTC
TRBJ1-6,TRBV28,15,many,.,CASTPGGAGNSPLHF,TGTGCCAGCACCCCCGGGGGGGCTGGTAATTCACCCCTCCACTTT
TRBJ1-2,TRBV7-2,15,many,TRBD1,CASSFGRGSLDGYTF,TGTGCCAGCAGCTTCGGCAGGGGGTCTCTTGATGGCTACACCTTC
TRBJ2-2,TRBV10-3,16,.,.,CAISRQARFGTGELFF,TGTGCCATCAGTAGACAGGCACGCTTCGGTACCGGGGAGCTGTTTTTT
TRBJ1-2,TRBV19,14,.,.,CASRYGGNFDGYTF,TGTGCCAGCCGCTACGGGGGGAATTTCGATGGCTACACCTTC
TRBJ2-1,TRBV7-9,13,.,.,CASSPTSSNEQFF,TGTGCCAGCAGCCCTACTAGTTCAAATGAGCAGTTCTTC
TRBJ1-5,TRBV19,14,.,.,CASSMRGGRQPQHF,TGTGCCAGTAGTATGCGCGGAGGGCGGCAGCCCCAGCATTTT
TRBJ1-5,TRBV15,15,few,.,CATSRDGGSNQPRHF,TGTGCCACCAGCAGAGACGGGGGGAGCAATCAGCCCCGGCATTTT
TRBJ2-6,TRBV6-1,15,.,.,CASSELGAGANVLTF,TGTGCCAGCAGTGAATTGGGGGCCGGGGCCAACGTCCTGACTTTC
TRBJ1-1,TRBV6-1,14,many,.,CASSFREVNTEAFF,TGTGCCAGCAGTTTCAGGGAGGTGAACACTGAAGCTTTCTTT
TRBJ2-5,TRBV30,12,many,.,CAWNRQVETQYF,TGTGCCTGGAATCGACAGGTCGAGACCCAGTACTTC
TRBJ2-6,TRBV2,16,few,.,CASSGDLGSGANVLTF,TGTGCCAGCAGTGGGGACCTAGGATCTGGGGCCAACGTCCTGACTTTC
TRBJ2-5,TRBV18,15,many,TRBD1,CASSLQRQGAETQYF,TGTGCCAGCTCACTACAGAGACAGGGGGCGGAGACCCAGTACTTC
TRBJ2-5,TRBV30,11,many,.,CAVALGETQYF,TGTGCCGTTGCCTTGGGAGAGACCCAGTACTTC
TRBJ2-5,TRBV30,13,many,.,CAWSVEITETQYF,TGTGCCTGGAGTGTTGAGATTACGGAGACCCAGTACTTC
TRBJ2-1,TRBV19,15,few,TRBD1,CASSMTRRGSNEQFF,TGTGCCAGTAGTATGACCCGCAGGGGGAGCAATGAGCAGTTCTTC
TRBJ2-1,TRBV28,12,once,TRBD1,CASSSTGVEQFF,TGTGCCAGCAGTTCGACAGGGGTGGAGCAGTTCTTC
TRBJ2-7,TRBV7-2,15,many,.,CASSLFPEPPSVQYF,TGTGCCAGCAGCTTATTTCCCGAACCCCCCTCCGTGCAGTACTTC